Here is one T cell receptor beta chain with its context. The data are from a study of shared clonotypes between healthy human individuals. Germline loops: CDR1 SGHNT, CDR2 YYREEE (reference sequence). Trimming stripped 0 bases from V and 8 bases from J, with 11 bases between. The CDR3 runs to 13 residues. Profiled with immunoSEQ multiplex PCR; TCRdb holds only in-frame clones, not every one. The table includes a few million clones, more than 80% detected once. The sequence was collected from a man aged 18-30 years in good health. The chain is built from TRBV5-4 and TRBJ1-1, with D perhaps matching TRBD1 (5 bases). Source material: naive CD4+ T cells sorted from blood. Noted subset: CD45RA+ positively selected. Here the CDR3 DNA reads TGTGCCAGCAGCTTGGTCGGACAAATAGAAGCTTTCTTT. It encodes CASSLVGQIEAFF.